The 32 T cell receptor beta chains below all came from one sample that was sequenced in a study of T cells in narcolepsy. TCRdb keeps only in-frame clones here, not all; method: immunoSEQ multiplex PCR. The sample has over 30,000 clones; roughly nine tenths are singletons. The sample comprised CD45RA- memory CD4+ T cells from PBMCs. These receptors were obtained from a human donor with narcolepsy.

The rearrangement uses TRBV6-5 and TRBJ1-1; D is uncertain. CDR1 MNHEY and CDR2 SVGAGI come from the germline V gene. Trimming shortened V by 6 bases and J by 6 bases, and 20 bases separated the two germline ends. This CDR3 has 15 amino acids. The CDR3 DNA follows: TGTGCCAGCAGCTCCCCACATTCGGTAAGGCCTGAAGCTTTCTTT. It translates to CASSSPHSVRPEAFF.

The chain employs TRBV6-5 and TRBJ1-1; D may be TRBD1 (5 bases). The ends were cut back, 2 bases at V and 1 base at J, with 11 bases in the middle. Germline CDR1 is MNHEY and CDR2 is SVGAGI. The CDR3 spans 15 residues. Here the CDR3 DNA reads TGTGCCAGCAGTTACCCCCCAGGGACGAACACTGAAGCTTTCTTT. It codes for CASSYPPGTNTEAFF.

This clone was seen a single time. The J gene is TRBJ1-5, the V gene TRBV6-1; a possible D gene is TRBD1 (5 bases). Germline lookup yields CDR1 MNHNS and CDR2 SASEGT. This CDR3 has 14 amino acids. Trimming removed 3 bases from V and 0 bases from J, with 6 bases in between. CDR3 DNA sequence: TGTGCCAGCAGTGATCAGGGTAGCAATCAGCCCCAGCATTTT. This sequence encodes CASSDQGSNQPQHF.

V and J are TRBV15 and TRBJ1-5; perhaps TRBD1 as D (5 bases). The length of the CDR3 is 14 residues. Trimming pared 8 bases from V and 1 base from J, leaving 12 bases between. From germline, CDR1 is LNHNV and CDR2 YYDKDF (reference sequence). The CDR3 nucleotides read TGTGCCACCCAGGCGGGGGAGAGCAATCAGCCCCAGCATTTT. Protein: CATQAGESNQPQHF. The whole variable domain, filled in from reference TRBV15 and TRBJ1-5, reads DAMVIQNPRYQVTQFGKPVTLSCSQTLNHNVMYWYQQKSSQAPKLLFHYYDKDFNNEADTPDNFQSRRPNTSFCFLDIRSPGLGDTAMYLCATQAGESNQPQHFGDGTRLSIL.

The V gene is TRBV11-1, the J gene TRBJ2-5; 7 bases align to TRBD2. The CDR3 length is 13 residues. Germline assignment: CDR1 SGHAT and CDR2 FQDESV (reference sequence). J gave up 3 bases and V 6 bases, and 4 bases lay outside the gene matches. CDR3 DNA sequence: TGTGCCAGCAGAACCGGGACTAAAGAGACCCAGTACTTC. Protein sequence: CASRTGTKETQYF.

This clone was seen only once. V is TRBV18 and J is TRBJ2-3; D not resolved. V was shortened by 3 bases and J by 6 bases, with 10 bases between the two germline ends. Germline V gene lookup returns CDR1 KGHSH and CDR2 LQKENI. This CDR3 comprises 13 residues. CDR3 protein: CASSPLGPDTQYF. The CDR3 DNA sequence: TGTGCCAGCTCACCCCTCGGACCCGATACGCAGTATTTT. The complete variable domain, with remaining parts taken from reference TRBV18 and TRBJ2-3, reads NAGVMQNPRHLVRRRGQEARLRCSPMKGHSHVYWYRQLPEEGLKFMVYLQKENIIDESGMPKERFSAEFPKEGPSILRIQQVVRGDSAAYFCASSPLGPDTQYFGPGTRLTVL.

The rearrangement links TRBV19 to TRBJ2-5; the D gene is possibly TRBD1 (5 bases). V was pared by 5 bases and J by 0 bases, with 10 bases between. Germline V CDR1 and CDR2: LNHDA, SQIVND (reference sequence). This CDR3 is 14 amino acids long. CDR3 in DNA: TGTGCCAGTAGTGCGACAGACTACCAAGAGACCCAGTACTTC. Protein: CASSATDYQETQYF.

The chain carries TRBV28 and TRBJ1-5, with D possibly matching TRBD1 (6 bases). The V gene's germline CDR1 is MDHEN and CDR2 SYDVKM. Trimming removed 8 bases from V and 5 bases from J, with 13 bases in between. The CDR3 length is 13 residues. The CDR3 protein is CASRKGGYQPQHF. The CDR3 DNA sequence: TGTGCCAGCCGTAAAGGGGGATATCAGCCCCAGCATTTT.

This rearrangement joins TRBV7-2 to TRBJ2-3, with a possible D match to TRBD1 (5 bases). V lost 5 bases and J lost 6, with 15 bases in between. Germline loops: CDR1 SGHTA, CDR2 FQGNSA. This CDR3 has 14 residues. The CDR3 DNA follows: TGTGCCAGCAGCACAGACCGTCAGGGTGATACGCAGTATTTT. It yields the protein CASSTDRQGDTQYF.

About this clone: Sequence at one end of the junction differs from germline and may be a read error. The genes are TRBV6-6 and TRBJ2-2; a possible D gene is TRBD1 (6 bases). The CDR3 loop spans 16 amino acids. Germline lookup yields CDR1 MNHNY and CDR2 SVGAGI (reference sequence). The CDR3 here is CASSYPGDKNTEELFF. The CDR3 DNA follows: TGTGCCAGCAGTTACCCAGGGGACAAGAACACCGAGGAGCTGTTTTTT.

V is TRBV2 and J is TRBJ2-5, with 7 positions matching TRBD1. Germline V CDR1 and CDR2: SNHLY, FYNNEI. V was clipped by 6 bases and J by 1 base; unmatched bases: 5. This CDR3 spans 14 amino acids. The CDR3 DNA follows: TGTGCCAGCAGCGGGACAGAGTTCCAAGAGACCCAGTACTTC. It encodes CASSGTEFQETQYF.

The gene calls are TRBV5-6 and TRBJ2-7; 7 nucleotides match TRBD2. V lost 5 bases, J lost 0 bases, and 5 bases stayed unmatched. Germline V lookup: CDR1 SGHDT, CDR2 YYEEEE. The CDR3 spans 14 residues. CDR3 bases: TGTGCCAGCAGAACTCGGACTAGCTCCTACGAGCAGTACTTC. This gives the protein CASRTRTSSYEQYF.

Here the CDR3 reads CASRGGGLGNQYF. The DNA for the CDR3 is TGTGCCAGCAGGGGTGGTGGTCTGGGTAATCAGTACTTC. The rearrangement uses TRBV7-2 and TRBJ2-4; no clear D. CDR3 length: 13 amino acids. CDR1 and CDR2 (germline): SGHTA, FQGNSA. The germline V and J ends were trimmed by 6 bases and 12 bases, with 18 bases remaining between them.

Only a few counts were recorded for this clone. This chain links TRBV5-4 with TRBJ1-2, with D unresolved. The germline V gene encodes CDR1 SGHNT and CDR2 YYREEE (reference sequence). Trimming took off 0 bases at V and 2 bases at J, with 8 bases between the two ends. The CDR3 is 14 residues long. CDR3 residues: CASSLETRNYGYTF. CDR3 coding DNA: TGTGCCAGCAGCTTGGAGACCAGAAACTATGGCTACACCTTC.

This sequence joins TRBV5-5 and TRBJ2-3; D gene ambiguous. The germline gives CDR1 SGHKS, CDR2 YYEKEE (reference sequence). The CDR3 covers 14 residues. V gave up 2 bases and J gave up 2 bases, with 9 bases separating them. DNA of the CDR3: TGTGCCAGCAGCTTAATGCGGATCACAGATACGCAGTATTTT. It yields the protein CASSLMRITDTQYF.

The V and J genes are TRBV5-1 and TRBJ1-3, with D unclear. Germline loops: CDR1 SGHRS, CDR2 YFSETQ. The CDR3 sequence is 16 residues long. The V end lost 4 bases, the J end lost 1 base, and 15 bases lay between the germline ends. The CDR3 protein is CASSPDAGASGNTIYF. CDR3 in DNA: TGCGCCAGCAGCCCCGACGCGGGCGCATCTGGAAACACCATATATTTT.

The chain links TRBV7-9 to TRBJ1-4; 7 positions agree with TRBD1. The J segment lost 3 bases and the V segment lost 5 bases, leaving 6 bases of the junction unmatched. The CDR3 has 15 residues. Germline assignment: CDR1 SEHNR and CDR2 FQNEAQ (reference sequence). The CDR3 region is CASSPTGVPNEKLFF. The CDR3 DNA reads TGTGCCAGCAGCCCTACAGGGGTCCCTAATGAAAAACTGTTTTTT.

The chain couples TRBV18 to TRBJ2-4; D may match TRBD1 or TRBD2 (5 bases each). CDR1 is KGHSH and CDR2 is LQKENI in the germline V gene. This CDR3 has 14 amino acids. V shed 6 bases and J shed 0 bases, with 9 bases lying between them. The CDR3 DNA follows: TGTGCCAGCTCTCCCGGGACAGCCAAAAACATTCAGTACTTC. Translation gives CASSPGTAKNIQYF.

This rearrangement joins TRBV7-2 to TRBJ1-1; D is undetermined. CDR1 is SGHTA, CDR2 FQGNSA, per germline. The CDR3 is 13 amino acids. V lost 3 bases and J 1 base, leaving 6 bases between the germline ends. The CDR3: CASSFSANTEAFF. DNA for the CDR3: TGTGCCAGCAGCTTTTCGGCGAACACTGAAGCTTTCTTT.

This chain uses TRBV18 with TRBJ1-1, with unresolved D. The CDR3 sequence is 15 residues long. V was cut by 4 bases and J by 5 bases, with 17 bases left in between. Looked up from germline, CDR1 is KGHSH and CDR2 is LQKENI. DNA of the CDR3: TGTGCCAGCTCACTGGGTGGAAATGCAGGAACTGAAGCTTTCTTT. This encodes CASSLGGNAGTEAFF.

DNA of the CDR3: TGTGCCAGCAGCTTCTCCAGCGGGGGGGCCGGTAAGACCCAGTACTTC. Protein sequence: CASSFSSGGAGKTQYF. This rearrangement joins TRBV7-9 to TRBJ2-5; 10 bases are a match to TRBD2. Unmatched junction bases numbered 10, after V lost 3 bases and J lost 6 bases. Germline V gene lookup returns CDR1 SEHNR and CDR2 FQNEAQ (reference sequence). This CDR3 has 16 amino acids.

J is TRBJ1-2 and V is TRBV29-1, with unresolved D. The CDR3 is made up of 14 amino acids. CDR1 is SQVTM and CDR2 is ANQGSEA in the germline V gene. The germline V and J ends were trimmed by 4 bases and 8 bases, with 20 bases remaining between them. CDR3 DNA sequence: TGCAGCGTTGGCGATCGGGTAAATGGCTACGGCTACACCTTC. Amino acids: CSVGDRVNGYGYTF.

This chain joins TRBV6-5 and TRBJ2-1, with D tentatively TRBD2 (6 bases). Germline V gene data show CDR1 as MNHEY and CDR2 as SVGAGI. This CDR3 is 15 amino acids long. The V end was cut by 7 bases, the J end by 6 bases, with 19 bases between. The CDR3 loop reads CASTYAGQGGNEQFF. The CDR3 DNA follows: TGTGCCAGCACATACGCGGGGCAGGGAGGCAATGAGCAGTTCTTC.

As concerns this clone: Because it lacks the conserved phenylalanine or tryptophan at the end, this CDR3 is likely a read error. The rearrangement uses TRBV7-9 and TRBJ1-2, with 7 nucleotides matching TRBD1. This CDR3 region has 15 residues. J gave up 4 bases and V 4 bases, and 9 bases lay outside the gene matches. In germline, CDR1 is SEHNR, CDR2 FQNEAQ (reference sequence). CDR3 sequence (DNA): TGTGCCAGCAGCTCGACAGGGTCTCTGCTCTATGGCTACACCCTC. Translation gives CASSSTGSLLYGYTL.

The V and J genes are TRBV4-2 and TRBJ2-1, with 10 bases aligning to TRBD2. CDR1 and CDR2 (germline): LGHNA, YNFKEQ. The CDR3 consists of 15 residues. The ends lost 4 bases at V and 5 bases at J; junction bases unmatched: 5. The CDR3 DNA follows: TGTGCCAGCAGCCTACTAGCGGGAACGAACAATGAGCAGTTCTTC. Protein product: CASSLLAGTNNEQFF.

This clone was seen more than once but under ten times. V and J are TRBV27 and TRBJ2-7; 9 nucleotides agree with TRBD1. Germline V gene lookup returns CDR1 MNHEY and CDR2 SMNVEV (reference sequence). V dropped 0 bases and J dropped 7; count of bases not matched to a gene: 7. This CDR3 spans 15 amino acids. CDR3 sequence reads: CASSLSPQGAREQYF. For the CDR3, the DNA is TGTGCCAGCAGTTTATCCCCACAGGGGGCGCGAGAGCAGTACTTC.

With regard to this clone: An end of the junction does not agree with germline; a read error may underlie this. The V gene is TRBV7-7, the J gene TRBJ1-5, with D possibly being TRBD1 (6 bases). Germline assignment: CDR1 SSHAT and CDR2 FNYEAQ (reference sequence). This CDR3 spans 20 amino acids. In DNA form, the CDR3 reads TGTGCTAGCAGCTTAGTCAGGGGCGGGGAGGGGGGATATAGCAATCAGCCCCAGCATTTT. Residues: CASSLVRGGEGGYSNQPQHF.

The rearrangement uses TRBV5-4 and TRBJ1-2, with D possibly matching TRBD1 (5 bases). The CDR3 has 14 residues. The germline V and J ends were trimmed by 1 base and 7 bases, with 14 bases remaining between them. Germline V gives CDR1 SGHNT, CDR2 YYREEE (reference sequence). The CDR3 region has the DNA TGTGCCAGCAGCTTGATCCAGGGCGGTCGTGGCTACACCTTC. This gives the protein CASSLIQGGRGYTF.

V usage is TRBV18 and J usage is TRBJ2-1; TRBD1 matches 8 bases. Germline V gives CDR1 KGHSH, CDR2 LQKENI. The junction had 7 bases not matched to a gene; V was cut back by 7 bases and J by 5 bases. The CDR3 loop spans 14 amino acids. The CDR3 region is CASFRDRRDNEQFF. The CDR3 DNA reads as TGTGCCAGCTTCCGGGACAGGCGCGACAATGAGCAGTTCTTC.

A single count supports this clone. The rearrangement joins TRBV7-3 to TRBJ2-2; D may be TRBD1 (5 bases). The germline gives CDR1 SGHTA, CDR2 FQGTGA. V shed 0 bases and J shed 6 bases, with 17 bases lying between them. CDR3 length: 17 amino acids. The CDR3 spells CASSLTGRRLQAGELFF. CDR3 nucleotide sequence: TGTGCCAGCAGCTTAACGGGGCGCCGCCTCCAAGCCGGGGAGCTGTTTTTT.

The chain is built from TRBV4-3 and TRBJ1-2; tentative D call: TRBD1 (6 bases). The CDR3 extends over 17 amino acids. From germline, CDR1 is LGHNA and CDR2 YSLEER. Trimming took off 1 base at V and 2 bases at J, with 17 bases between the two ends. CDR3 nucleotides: TGCGCCAGCAGCCAAGGATTAGGGGCGGGGGCGAACTATGGCTACACCTTC. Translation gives CASSQGLGAGANYGYTF.

CDR3 sequence reads: CASSGRDRGPQETQYF. DNA for the CDR3: TGCGCCAGCAGCGGCCGGGACAGGGGGCCCCAAGAGACCCAGTACTTC. This chain uses TRBV5-1 with TRBJ2-5; TRBD1 matches at 12 bases. The J segment lost 1 base and the V segment lost 4 bases, leaving 5 bases of the junction unmatched. The CDR3 loop spans 16 amino acids. CDR1 and CDR2 (germline): SGHRS, YFSETQ.